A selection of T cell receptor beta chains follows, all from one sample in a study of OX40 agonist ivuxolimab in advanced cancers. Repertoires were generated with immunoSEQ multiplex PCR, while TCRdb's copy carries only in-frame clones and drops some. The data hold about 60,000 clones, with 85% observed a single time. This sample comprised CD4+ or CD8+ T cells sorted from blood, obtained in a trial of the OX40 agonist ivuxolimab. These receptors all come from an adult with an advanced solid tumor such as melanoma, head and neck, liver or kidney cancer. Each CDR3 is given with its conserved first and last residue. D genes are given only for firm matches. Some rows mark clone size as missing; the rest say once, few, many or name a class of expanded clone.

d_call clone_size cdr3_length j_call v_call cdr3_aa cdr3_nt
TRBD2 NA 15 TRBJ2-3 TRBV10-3 CAITGLAGGADTQYF TGTGCCATCACCGGACTAGCGGGGGGAGCAGATACGCAGTATTTT
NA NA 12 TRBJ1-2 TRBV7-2 CASSLLLSGYTF TGTGCCAGCAGCTTGCTATTATCTGGCTACACCTTC
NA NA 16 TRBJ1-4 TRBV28 CASRPRDGATNEKLFF TGTGCCAGCAGACCCCGGGACGGCGCAACTAATGAAAAACTGTTTTTT
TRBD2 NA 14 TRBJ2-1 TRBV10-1 CATAAGAPYNEQFF TGCGCCACCGCAGCGGGGGCCCCCTACAATGAGCAGTTCTTC
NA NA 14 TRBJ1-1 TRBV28 CASIAEPRVGKAFF TGTGCCAGCATCGCGGAGCCGAGGGTCGGAAAAGCTTTCTTT
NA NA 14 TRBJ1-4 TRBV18 CASSPSGGSVKLFF TGTGCCAGCTCACCATCTGGGGGGTCGGTAAAACTGTTTTTT
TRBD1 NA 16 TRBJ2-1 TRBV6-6 CASSDSGTGGYNEQFF TGTGCCAGCAGCGATTCCGGGACAGGGGGCTACAATGAGCAGTTCTTC
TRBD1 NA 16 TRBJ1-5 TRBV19 CASSIGRDRNNQPQHF TGTGCCAGTAGTATAGGAAGGGACAGGAACAATCAGCCCCAGCATTTT
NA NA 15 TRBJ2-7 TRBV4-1 CASSQDPTGIYEQYF TGCGCCAGCAGCCAAGACCCCACAGGGATCTACGAGCAGTACTTC
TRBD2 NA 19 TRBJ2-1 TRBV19 CASSPTSGGATPFYNEQFF TGTGCCAGTAGTCCCACTAGCGGGGGAGCTACGCCCTTCTACAATGAGCAGTTCTTC
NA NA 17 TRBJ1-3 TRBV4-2 CASSQADEWGSGNTIYF TGTGCCAGCAGCCAAGCAGACGAGTGGGGCTCTGGAAACACCATATATTTT
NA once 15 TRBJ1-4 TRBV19 CASRPEWGNNEKLFF TGTGCCAGTCGACCGGAATGGGGTAATAATGAAAAACTGTTTTTT
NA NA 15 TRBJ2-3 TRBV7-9 CADGRGGLDTDTQYF TGTGCCGACGGACGTGGGGGGCTCGATACGGATACGCAGTATTTT
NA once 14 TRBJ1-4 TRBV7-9 CASSLGGGAEKLFF TGTGCCAGCAGCTTAGGAGGTGGGGCTGAAAAACTGTTTTTT
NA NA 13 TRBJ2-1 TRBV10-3 CAISGAGDNEQFF TGTGCCATCAGTGGGGCAGGAGATAATGAGCAGTTCTTC
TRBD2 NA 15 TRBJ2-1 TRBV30 CAWSVGSGSKNEQFF TGTGCCTGGAGTGTGGGCAGCGGGAGTAAAAATGAGCAGTTCTTC
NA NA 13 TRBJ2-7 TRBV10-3 CATLAGSGGEQYF TGTGCCACCCTAGCCGGGTCCGGAGGCGAGCAGTACTTC
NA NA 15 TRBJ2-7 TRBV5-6 CASSFDGRRPYEQYF TGTGCCAGCAGCTTCGACGGGCGGAGGCCCTACGAGCAGTACTTC
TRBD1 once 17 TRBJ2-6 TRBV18 CASSPRDRVSGANVLTF TGTGCCAGCTCACCTCGGGACAGGGTTTCGGGGGCCAACGTCCTGACTTTC
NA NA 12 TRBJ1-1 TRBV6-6 CASSYLRGEAFF TGTGCCAGCAGTTATTTAAGAGGTGAAGCTTTCTTT
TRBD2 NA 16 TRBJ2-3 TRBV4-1 CASSQAPSGATDTQYF TGCGCCAGCAGCCAAGCCCCAAGCGGGGCCACAGATACGCAGTATTTT
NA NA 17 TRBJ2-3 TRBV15 CATSQKELLGSTDTQYF TGTGCCACCAGCCAAAAGGAGCTACTCGGGAGTACAGATACGCAGTATTTT
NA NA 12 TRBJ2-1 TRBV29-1 CSVDPDRNEQFF TGCAGCGTTGATCCGGACCGCAATGAGCAGTTCTTC
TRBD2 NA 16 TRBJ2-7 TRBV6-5 CASSYSFLADSYEQYF TGTGCCAGCAGTTACTCGTTCCTAGCGGACTCCTACGAGCAGTACTTC
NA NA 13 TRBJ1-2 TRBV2 CASSGTALWGYTF TGTGCCAGCAGTGGGACCGCTCTCTGGGGCTACACCTTC
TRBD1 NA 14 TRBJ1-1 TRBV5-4 CASSPGTANTEAFF TGTGCCAGCAGCCCCGGGACAGCTAACACTGAAGCTTTCTTT
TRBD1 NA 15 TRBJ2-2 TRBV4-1 CASSPWAGGTGELFF TGCGCCAGCAGCCCCTGGGCAGGGGGTACCGGGGAGCTGTTTTTT
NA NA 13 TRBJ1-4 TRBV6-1 CASSERLSEKLFF TGTGCCAGCAGTGAACGGCTGAGTGAAAAACTGTTTTTT
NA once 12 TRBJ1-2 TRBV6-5 CATLGPNYGYTF TGTGCCACCTTGGGACCGAACTATGGCTACACCTTC
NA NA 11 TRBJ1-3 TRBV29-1 CSGQAGNTIYF TGCAGCGGACAGGCTGGAAACACCATATATTTT
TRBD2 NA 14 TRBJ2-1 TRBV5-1 CASKTSGPDNEQFF TGCGCCAGCAAAACTAGCGGCCCAGACAATGAGCAGTTCTTC
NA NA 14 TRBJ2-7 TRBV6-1 CASRGERQIYEQYF TGTGCCAGCAGAGGGGAGCGACAGATCTACGAGCAGTACTTC
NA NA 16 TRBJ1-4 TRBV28 CASSPPLWGLNEKLFF TGTGCCAGCAGTCCCCCCCTGTGGGGTCTCAATGAAAAACTGTTTTTT
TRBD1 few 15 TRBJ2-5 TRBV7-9 CASSLTRDRGETQYF TGTGCCAGCAGCTTAACCCGGGACAGGGGAGAGACCCAGTACTTC
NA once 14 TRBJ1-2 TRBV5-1 CASSLMETNYGYTF TGCGCCAGCAGCTTGATGGAGACTAACTATGGCTACACCTTC
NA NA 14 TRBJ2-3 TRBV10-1 CASPGPIGADTQYF TGCGCCAGCCCGGGACCGATTGGCGCAGATACGCAGTATTTT
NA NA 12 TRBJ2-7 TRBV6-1 CASSPGSYEQYF TGTGCCAGCAGCCCCGGCAGTTACGAGCAGTACTTC
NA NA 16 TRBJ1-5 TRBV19 CASSILRGRDQQPQHF TGTGCCAGTAGTATCCTAAGGGGGAGGGACCAACAGCCCCAGCATTTT
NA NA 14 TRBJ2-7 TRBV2 CASCTGVIPYEQYF TGTGCCAGCTGTACGGGAGTCATACCCTACGAGCAGTACTTC
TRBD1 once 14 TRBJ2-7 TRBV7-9 CASSIGQGSYEQYF TGTGCCAGCAGCATTGGACAGGGGTCCTACGAGCAGTACTTC
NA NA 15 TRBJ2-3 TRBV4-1 CASSRMGDFTDTQYF TGCGCCAGCAGCCGAATGGGGGACTTTACAGATACGCAGTATTTT
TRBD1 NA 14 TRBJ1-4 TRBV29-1 CSVGQGLSNEKLFF TGCAGCGTTGGACAGGGGTTGAGTAATGAAAAACTGTTTTTT
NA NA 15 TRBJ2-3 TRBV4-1 CASSQGYTSTDTQYF TGCGCCAGCAGCCAAGGATACACTAGCACAGATACGCAGTATTTT
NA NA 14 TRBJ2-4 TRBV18 CASSPPFLRDIQYF TGTGCCAGCTCACCGCCGTTCCTTCGGGACATTCAGTACTTC
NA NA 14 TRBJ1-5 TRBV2 CASSADSLNQPQHF TGTGCCAGCAGCGCGGACAGTCTAAATCAGCCCCAGCATTTT
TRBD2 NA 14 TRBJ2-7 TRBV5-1 CASSLTSGGYEQYF TGCGCCAGCAGCTTGACTAGCGGGGGCTACGAGCAGTACTTC
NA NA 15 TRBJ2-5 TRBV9 CASSVVGGPQETQYF TGTGCCAGCAGCGTAGTTGGGGGACCTCAAGAGACCCAGTACTTC
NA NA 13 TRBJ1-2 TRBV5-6 CASSPDIYYGYTF TGTGCCAGCAGCCCGGACATTTACTATGGCTACACCTTC
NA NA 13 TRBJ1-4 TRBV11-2 CASSRGRNEKLFF TGTGCCAGCTCGCGGGGGCGGAATGAAAAACTGTTTTTT
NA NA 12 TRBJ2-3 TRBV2 CATQVLADTQYF TGTGCCACCCAGGTTCTGGCAGATACGCAGTATTTT
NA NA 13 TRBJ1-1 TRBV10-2 CASSEVGETEAFF TGCGCCAGCAGTGAGGTGGGGGAGACTGAAGCTTTCTTT
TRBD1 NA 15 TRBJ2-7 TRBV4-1 CASSQGQGEDYEQYF TGCGCCAGCAGCCAGGGACAGGGAGAAGACTACGAGCAGTACTTC
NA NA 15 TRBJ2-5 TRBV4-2 CASSQEGDFQETQYF TGTGCCAGCAGCCAAGAAGGCGACTTTCAAGAGACCCAGTACTTC
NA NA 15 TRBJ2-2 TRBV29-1 CSVEVGRLAGGELFF TGCAGCGTTGAAGTCGGACGGTTGGCTGGGGGGGAGCTGTTTTTT
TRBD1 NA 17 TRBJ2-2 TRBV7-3 CASSLRSGQRPTGELFF TGTGCCAGCAGCTTAAGATCGGGACAGAGACCCACCGGGGAGCTGTTTTTT
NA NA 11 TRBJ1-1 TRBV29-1 CSARGGAEAFF TGCAGCGCCCGAGGGGGGGCTGAAGCTTTCTTT
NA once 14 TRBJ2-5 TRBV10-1 CASLQTNPRETQYF TGCGCCAGCCTTCAGACCAACCCTCGGGAGACCCAGTACTTC
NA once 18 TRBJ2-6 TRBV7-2 CASSARFGEGSGANVLTF TGTGCCAGCAGCGCCCGCTTCGGGGAAGGATCTGGGGCCAACGTCCTGACTTTC